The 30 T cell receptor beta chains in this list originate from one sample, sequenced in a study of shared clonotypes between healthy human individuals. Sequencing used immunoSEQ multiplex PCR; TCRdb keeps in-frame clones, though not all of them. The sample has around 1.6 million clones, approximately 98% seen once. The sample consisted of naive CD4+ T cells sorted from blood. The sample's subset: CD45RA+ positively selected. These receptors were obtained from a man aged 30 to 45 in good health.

CDR3 nucleotide sequence: TGCAGCGTTGGAATGGGGGCTTCTCGTTACGAGCAGTACTTC. Its translation is CSVGMGASRYEQYF. V and J are TRBV29-1 and TRBJ2-7; TRBD1 is a possible D gene (6 bases). CDR3 length: 14 amino acids. Germline CDR1 SQVTM, CDR2 ANQGSEA. The V end was cut by 4 bases, the J end by 4 bases, with 17 bases between.

CDR3 sequence (DNA): TGCGCCAGCAGCCATTCTAGCGGGAGCCCCCACCTCGAGCAGTACTTC. This translates into CASSHSSGSPHLEQYF. The rearrangement links TRBV5-1 to TRBJ2-7, with 10 bases aligning to TRBD2. The V gene end was trimmed by 4 bases and the J gene end by 6 bases; junction bases not matched to a gene: 13. The CDR3 has 16 amino acids. The germline gives CDR1 SGHRS, CDR2 YFSETQ.

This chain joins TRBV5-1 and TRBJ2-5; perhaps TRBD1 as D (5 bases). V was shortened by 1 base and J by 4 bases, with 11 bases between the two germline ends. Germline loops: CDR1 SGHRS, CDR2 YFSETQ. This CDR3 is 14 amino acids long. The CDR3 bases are TGCGCCAGCAGCTTGCAAGGGGCTCGAGAGACCCAGTACTTC. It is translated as CASSLQGARETQYF.

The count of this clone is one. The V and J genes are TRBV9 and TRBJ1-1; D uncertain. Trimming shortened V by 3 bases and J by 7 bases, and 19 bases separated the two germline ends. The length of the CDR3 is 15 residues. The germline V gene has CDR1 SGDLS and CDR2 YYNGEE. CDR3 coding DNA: TGTGCCAGCAGCGAGGTTCTCGGGGAGTTCGGTGAAGCTTTCTTT. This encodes CASSEVLGEFGEAFF.

CDR3 sequence (DNA): TGTGCCAGCAGCGCCGTCGCATCCGAGCAGTACTTC. This sequence encodes CASSAVASEQYF. V gene TRBV7-9 combines with J gene TRBJ2-7; no clear D. Germline V CDR1 and CDR2: SEHNR, FQNEAQ (reference sequence). CDR3 length: 12 amino acids. V was cut by 5 bases and J by 6 bases, with 11 bases left in between.

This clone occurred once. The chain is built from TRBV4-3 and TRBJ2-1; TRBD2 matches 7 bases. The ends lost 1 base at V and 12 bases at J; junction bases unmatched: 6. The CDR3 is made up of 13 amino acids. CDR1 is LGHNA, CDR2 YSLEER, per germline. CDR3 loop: CASSQGGGRMQFF. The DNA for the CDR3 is TGCGCCAGCAGCCAAGGGGGGGGACGAATGCAGTTCTTC.

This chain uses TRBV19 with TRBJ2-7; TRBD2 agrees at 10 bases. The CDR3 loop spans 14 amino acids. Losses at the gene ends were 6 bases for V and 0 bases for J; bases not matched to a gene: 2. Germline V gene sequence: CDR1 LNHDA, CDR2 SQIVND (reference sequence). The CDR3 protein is CASRVAGGSYEQYF. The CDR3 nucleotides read TGTGCCAGTAGAGTAGCGGGAGGCTCCTACGAGCAGTACTTC.

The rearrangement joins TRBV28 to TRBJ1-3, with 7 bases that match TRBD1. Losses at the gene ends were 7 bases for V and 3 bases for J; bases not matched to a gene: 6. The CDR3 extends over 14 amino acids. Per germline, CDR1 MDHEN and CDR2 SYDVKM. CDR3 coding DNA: TGTGCCAGCATTAAAGGGGGCTTTGGAAACACCATATATTTT. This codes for CASIKGGFGNTIYF.

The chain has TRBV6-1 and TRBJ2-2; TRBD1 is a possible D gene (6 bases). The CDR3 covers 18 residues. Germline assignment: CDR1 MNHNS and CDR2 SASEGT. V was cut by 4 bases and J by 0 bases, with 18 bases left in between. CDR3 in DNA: TGTGCCAGCAGTGCAACTTCCGGGACACCCGCGAACACCGGGGAGCTGTTTTTT. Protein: CASSATSGTPANTGELFF.

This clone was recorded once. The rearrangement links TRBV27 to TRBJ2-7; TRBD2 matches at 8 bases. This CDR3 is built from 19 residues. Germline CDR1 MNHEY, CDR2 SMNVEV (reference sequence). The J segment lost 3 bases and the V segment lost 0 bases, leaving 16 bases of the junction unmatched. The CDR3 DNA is TGTGCCAGCAGTTTATCGAGAAGGAGGGGGGCGGGAGGAAACTACGAGCAGTACTTC. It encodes CASSLSRRRGAGGNYEQYF.

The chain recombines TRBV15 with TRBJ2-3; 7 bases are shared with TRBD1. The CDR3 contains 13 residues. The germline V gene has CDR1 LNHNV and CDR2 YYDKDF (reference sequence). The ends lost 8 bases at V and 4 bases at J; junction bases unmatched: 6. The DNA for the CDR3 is TGTGCCACCTCCGACAGGGCTTCAGATACGCAGTATTTT. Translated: CATSDRASDTQYF.

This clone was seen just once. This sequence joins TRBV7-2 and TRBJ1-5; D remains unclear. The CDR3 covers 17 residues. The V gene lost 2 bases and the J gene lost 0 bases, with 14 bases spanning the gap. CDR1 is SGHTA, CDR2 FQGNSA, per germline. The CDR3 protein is CASSLRFEPYSNQPQHF. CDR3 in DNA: TGTGCCAGCAGCTTACGATTCGAACCCTATAGCAATCAGCCCCAGCATTTT.

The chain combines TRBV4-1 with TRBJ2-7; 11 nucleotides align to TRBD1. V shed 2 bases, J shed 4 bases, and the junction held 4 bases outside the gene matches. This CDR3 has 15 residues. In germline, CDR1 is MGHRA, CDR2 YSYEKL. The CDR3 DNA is TGCGCCAGCAGCCAAAAAGGACAGGGGGCTTACGAGCAGTACTTC. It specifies CASSQKGQGAYEQYF.

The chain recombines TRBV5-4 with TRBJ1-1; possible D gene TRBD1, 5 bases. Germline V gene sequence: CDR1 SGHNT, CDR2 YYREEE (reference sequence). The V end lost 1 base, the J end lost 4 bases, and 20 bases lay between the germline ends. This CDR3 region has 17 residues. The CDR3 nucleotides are TGTGCCAGCAGCTTGCGGACTGGGACTCAACTTGGCACTGAAGCTTTCTTT. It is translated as CASSLRTGTQLGTEAFF.

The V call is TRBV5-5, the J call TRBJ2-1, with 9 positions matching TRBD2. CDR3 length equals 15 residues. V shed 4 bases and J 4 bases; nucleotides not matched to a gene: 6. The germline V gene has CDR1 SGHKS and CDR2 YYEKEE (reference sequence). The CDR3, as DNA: TGTGCCAGCAGCGACCTAGCGGGATTGTACAATGAGCAGTTCTTC. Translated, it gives CASSDLAGLYNEQFF.

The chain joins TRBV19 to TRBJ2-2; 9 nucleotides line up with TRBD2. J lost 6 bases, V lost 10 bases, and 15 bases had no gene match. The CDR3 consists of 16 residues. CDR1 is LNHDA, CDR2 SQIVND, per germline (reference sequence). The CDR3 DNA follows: TGTGCCACCAACCGGGGGGCGGGAGGGCCTTCCGGGGAGCTGTTTTTT. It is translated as CATNRGAGGPSGELFF.

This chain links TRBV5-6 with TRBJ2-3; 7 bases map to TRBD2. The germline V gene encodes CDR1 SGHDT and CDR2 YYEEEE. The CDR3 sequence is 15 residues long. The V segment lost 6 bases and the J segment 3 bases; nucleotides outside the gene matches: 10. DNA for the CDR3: TGTGCCAGCACCCAGTGGGGGGAGGGAACAGATACGCAGTATTTT. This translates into CASTQWGEGTDTQYF.

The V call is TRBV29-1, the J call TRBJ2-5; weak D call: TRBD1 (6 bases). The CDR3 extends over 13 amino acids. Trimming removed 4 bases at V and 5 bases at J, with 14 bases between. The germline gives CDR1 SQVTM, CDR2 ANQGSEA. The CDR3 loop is CSVGEGVRETQYF. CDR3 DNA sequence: TGCAGCGTTGGTGAGGGGGTAAGGGAGACCCAGTACTTC.

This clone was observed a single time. CDR3 loop: CASRARRGTQYF. The CDR3 bases are TGTGCCAGCAGGGCCCGCCGGGGGACGCAGTATTTT. V usage is TRBV2 and J usage is TRBJ2-3; TRBD2 might be the D (6 bases). Germline-derived CDR1 and CDR2 are SNHLY and FYNNEI. The CDR3 has 12 amino acids. V was clipped by 6 bases and J by 9 bases, with 13 bases between them.

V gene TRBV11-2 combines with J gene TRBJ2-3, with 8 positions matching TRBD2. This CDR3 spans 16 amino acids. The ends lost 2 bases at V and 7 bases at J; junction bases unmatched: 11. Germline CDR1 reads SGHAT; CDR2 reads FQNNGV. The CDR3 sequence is CASSLPSGKRGNTQYF. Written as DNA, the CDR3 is TGTGCCAGCAGCTTACCCTCCGGAAAGCGGGGGAATACGCAGTATTTT. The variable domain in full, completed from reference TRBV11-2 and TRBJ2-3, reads EAGVAQSPRYKIIEKRQSVAFWCNPISGHATLYWYQQILGQGPKLLIQFQNNGVVDDSQLPKDRFSAERLKGVDSTLKIQPAKLEDSAVYLCASSLPSGKRGNTQYFGPGTRLTVL.

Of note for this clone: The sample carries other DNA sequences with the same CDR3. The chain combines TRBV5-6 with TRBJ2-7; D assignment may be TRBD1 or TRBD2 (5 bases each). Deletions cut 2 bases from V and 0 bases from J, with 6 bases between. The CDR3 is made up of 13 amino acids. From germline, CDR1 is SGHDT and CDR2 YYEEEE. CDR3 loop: CASSFGTSYEQYF. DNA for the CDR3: TGTGCCAGCAGCTTCGGGACCTCCTACGAGCAGTACTTC.

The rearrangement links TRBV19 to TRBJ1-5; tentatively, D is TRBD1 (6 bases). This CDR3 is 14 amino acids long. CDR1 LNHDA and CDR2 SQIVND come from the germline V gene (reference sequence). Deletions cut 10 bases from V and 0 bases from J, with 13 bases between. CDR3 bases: TGTGCCACTTCCGGGACACCTAGCAATCAGCCCCAGCATTTT. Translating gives CATSGTPSNQPQHF.

The CDR3 coding sequence is TGTGCCAGTAGTACAAGACAGGGCGGTGGCTACACCTTC. Amino acid sequence: CASSTRQGGGYTF. The chain uses TRBV19 and TRBJ1-2, with TRBD1 identical over 7 bases. The CDR3 has 13 amino acids. The V segment lost 4 bases and the J segment 7 bases; nucleotides outside the gene matches: 6. From germline, CDR1 is LNHDA and CDR2 SQIVND (reference sequence).

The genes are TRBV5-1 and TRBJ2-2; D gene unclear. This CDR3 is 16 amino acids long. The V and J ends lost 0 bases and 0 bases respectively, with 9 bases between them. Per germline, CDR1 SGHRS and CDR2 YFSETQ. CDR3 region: CASSLAANSNTGELFF. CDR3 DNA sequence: TGCGCCAGCAGCTTGGCCGCGAATTCGAACACCGGGGAGCTGTTTTTT.

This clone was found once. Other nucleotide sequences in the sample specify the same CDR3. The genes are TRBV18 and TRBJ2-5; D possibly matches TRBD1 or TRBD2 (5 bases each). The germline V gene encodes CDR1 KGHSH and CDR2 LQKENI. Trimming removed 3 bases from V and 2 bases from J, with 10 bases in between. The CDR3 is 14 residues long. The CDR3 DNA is TGTGCCAGCTCACCCGGGACCCGACAAGAGACCCAGTACTTC. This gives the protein CASSPGTRQETQYF. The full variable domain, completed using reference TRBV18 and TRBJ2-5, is NAGVMQNPRHLVRRRGQEARLRCSPMKGHSHVYWYRQLPEEGLKFMVYLQKENIIDESGMPKERFSAEFPKEGPSILRIQQVVRGDSAAYFCASSPGTRQETQYFGPGTRLLVL.

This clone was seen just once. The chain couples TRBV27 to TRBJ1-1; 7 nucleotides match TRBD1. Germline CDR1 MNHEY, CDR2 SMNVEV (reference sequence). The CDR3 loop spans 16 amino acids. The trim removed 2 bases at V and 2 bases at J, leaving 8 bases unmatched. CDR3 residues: CASSLSRGVGNTEAFF. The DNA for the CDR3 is TGTGCCAGCAGTTTAAGCAGGGGGGTAGGAAACACTGAAGCTTTCTTT.

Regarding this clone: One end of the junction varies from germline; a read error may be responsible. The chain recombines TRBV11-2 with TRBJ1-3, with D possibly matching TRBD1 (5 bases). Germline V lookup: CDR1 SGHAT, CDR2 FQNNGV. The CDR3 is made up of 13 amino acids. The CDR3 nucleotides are TGTGCCAGCAGCCCCCTGGGACGTTCCTCTGGGGCTTTT. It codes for CASSPLGRSSGAF.

CDR3 coding DNA: TGTGCCAGCAGCTTAGAGACGGGTCAGCCCCAGCATTTT. This codes for CASSLETGQPQHF. The chain has TRBV7-2 and TRBJ1-5; D is unclear. Germline CDR1 reads SGHTA; CDR2 reads FQGNSA. The length of the CDR3 is 13 residues. The V end lost 1 base, the J end lost 6 bases, and 7 bases lay between the germline ends.

The CDR3 nucleotides read TGTGCCAGCATTCGACCGGGAACGAACACTGAAGCTTTCTTT. Protein sequence: CASIRPGTNTEAFF. The chain carries TRBV6-1 and TRBJ1-1; D gene unclear. The V and J ends lost 7 bases and 1 base respectively, with 13 bases between them. This CDR3 region has 14 residues. CDR1 is MNHNS, CDR2 SASEGT, per germline.

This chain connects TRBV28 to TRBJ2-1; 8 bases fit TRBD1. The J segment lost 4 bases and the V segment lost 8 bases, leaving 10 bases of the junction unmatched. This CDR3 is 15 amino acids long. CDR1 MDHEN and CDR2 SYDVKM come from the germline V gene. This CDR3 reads CASLGFTGGYNEQFF. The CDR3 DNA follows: TGTGCCAGCCTTGGGTTTACAGGGGGGTACAATGAGCAGTTCTTC. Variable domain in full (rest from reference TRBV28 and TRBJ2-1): DVKVTQSSRYLVKRTGEKVFLECVQDMDHENMFWYRQDPGLGLRLIYFSYDVKMKEKGDIPEGYSVSREKKERFSLILESASTNQTSMYLCASLGFTGGYNEQFFGPGTRLTVL.